This is a list of T cell receptor beta chains from one sample in a study of shared clonotypes between healthy human individuals. Libraries were prepared by immunoSEQ multiplex PCR; TCRdb keeps only in-frame clonotypes and omits some of them. This repertoire shows about 2 million clones, approximately 94% found once; its top ten account for about 1.1%. Sequencing used naive CD8+ T cells sorted from blood. These receptors were collected from a man aged 18 to 30 in good health. The CDR3 runs from the conserved cysteine through the conserved F or W. The order of the fields is clone size, V gene, J gene, D gene, CDR3 protein, CDR3 DNA. D genes are given only for firm matches. Rows may omit the clone size; those that give it use once, few, many or a size class.

clone size: -; V gene: TRBV19; J gene: TRBJ1-6; D gene: -; CDR3 protein: CASSSGDPWNSPLHF; CDR3 DNA: TGTGCCAGTAGTTCCGGCGATCCCTGGAATTCACCCCTCCACTTT
clone size: -; V gene: TRBV30; J gene: TRBJ2-1; D gene: TRBD2; CDR3 protein: CAWRAGGGEQFF; CDR3 DNA: TGTGCCTGGAGGGCGGGAGGAGGTGAGCAGTTCTTC
clone size: -; V gene: TRBV6-5; J gene: TRBJ1-1; D gene: TRBD1; CDR3 protein: CASSSDRGYEAFF; CDR3 DNA: TGTGCCAGCAGTTCCGACAGGGGATATGAAGCTTTCTTT
clone size: -; V gene: TRBV27; J gene: TRBJ2-7; D gene: -; CDR3 protein: CASSFWGPSYEQYF; CDR3 DNA: TGTGCCAGCAGTTTCTGGGGGCCCTCCTACGAGCAGTACTTC
clone size: -; V gene: TRBV10-3; J gene: TRBJ1-1; D gene: TRBD1; CDR3 protein: CAISEAGGTEAFF; CDR3 DNA: TGTGCCATCAGTGAGGCAGGGGGGACTGAAGCTTTCTTT
clone size: -; V gene: TRBV27; J gene: TRBJ1-1; D gene: TRBD1; CDR3 protein: CASSLSGTGFAEAFF; CDR3 DNA: TGTGCCAGCAGTTTATCCGGGACAGGGTTCGCTGAAGCTTTCTTT
clone size: -; V gene: TRBV5-4; J gene: TRBJ1-1; D gene: -; CDR3 protein: CASTLGTEAFF; CDR3 DNA: TGTGCCAGCACCTTGGGCACTGAAGCTTTCTTT
clone size: -; V gene: TRBV2; J gene: TRBJ2-1; D gene: TRBD1; CDR3 protein: CASRTGVVSYNEQFF; CDR3 DNA: TGTGCCAGCAGGACAGGGGTGGTTTCCTACAATGAGCAGTTCTTC
clone size: -; V gene: TRBV10-3; J gene: TRBJ1-4; D gene: TRBD1; CDR3 protein: CAISENPTGTGGEKLFF; CDR3 DNA: TGTGCCATCAGTGAGAACCCGACCGGGACAGGGGGTGAAAAACTGTTTTTT
clone size: -; V gene: TRBV7-9; J gene: TRBJ2-7; D gene: -; CDR3 protein: CASSADPSYEQYF; CDR3 DNA: TGTGCCAGCAGCGCGGACCCTTCCTACGAGCAGTACTTC
clone size: -; V gene: TRBV30; J gene: TRBJ2-3; D gene: -; CDR3 protein: CAWSVQREARPHPGTDTQYF; CDR3 DNA: TGTGCCTGGAGTGTACAAAGGGAGGCGCGCCCCCACCCTGGCACAGATACGCAGTATTTT
clone size: -; V gene: TRBV4-3; J gene: TRBJ2-3; D gene: -; CDR3 protein: CASSQLISTDTQYF; CDR3 DNA: TGCGCCAGCAGCCAACTTATTAGCACAGATACGCAGTATTTT
clone size: -; V gene: TRBV13; J gene: TRBJ2-7; D gene: -; CDR3 protein: CASSLDRSSYEQYF; CDR3 DNA: TGTGCCAGCAGCTTAGACAGGAGCTCCTACGAGCAGTACTTC
clone size: -; V gene: TRBV7-9; J gene: TRBJ1-1; D gene: TRBD1; CDR3 protein: CASSSDRGIHTEAFF; CDR3 DNA: TGTGCCAGCAGCTCCGACAGGGGGATCCACACTGAAGCTTTCTTT
clone size: -; V gene: TRBV10-3; J gene: TRBJ1-1; D gene: TRBD1; CDR3 protein: CAILQGENTEAFF; CDR3 DNA: TGTGCCATCTTACAGGGGGAGAACACTGAAGCTTTCTTT
clone size: -; V gene: TRBV30; J gene: TRBJ2-6; D gene: -; CDR3 protein: CAWSVWGHSSGANVLTF; CDR3 DNA: TGTGCCTGGAGTGTTTGGGGCCACAGCTCTGGGGCCAACGTCCTGACTTTC
clone size: -; V gene: TRBV11-2; J gene: TRBJ2-5; D gene: -; CDR3 protein: CASSLPSETQYF; CDR3 DNA: TGTGCCAGCAGCTTACCCTCCGAGACCCAGTACTTC
clone size: -; V gene: TRBV18; J gene: TRBJ1-5; D gene: -; CDR3 protein: CASSPGGEPQHF; CDR3 DNA: TGTGCCAGCTCACCAGGGGGCGAGCCCCAGCATTTT
clone size: -; V gene: TRBV14; J gene: TRBJ2-7; D gene: -; CDR3 protein: CASSQDRDSPYEQYF; CDR3 DNA: TGTGCCAGCAGCCAAGACCGGGACTCCCCCTACGAGCAGTACTTC
clone size: -; V gene: TRBV19; J gene: TRBJ2-7; D gene: -; CDR3 protein: CASSIDGEAAEQYF; CDR3 DNA: TGTGCCAGTAGTATAGATGGTGAAGCGGCCGAGCAGTACTTC
clone size: -; V gene: TRBV2; J gene: TRBJ2-5; D gene: -; CDR3 protein: CASSGHPGLQETQYF; CDR3 DNA: TGTGCCAGCAGTGGACACCCGGGACTCCAAGAGACCCAGTACTTC
clone size: -; V gene: TRBV4-1; J gene: TRBJ2-7; D gene: TRBD2; CDR3 protein: CASSQDRTSGTKQYF; CDR3 DNA: TGCGCCAGCAGCCAAGATCGGACTAGCGGGACTAAGCAGTACTTC
clone size: -; V gene: TRBV9; J gene: TRBJ1-4; D gene: -; CDR3 protein: CASSPSGNSNEKLFF; CDR3 DNA: TGTGCCAGCAGCCCCTCAGGGAATTCTAATGAAAAACTGTTTTTT
clone size: once; V gene: TRBV27; J gene: TRBJ2-7; D gene: TRBD1; CDR3 protein: CASSFRTGLGYEQYF; CDR3 DNA: TGTGCCAGCAGTTTCAGGACAGGACTTGGGTACGAGCAGTACTTC
clone size: -; V gene: TRBV28; J gene: TRBJ2-5; D gene: -; CDR3 protein: CASSLYLLAGGVETQYF; CDR3 DNA: TGTGCCAGCAGTTTATATCTTCTGGCAGGGGGGGTAGAGACCCAGTACTTC
clone size: -; V gene: TRBV19; J gene: TRBJ2-7; D gene: -; CDR3 protein: CASSIAHPPYEQYF; CDR3 DNA: TGTGCCAGTAGTATAGCCCATCCTCCCTACGAGCAGTACTTC
clone size: -; V gene: TRBV11-2; J gene: TRBJ2-5; D gene: -; CDR3 protein: CASSPIPGRETQYF; CDR3 DNA: TGTGCCAGCAGCCCGATTCCGGGGAGGGAGACCCAGTACTTC
clone size: -; V gene: TRBV10-1; J gene: TRBJ2-1; D gene: TRBD2; CDR3 protein: CASSESRSGGSYNEQFF; CDR3 DNA: TGCGCCAGCAGTGAGTCGCGGAGCGGGGGATCCTACAATGAGCAGTTCTTC
clone size: once; V gene: TRBV4-3; J gene: TRBJ1-1; D gene: -; CDR3 protein: CASSQDGTGPDTEAFF; CDR3 DNA: TGCGCCAGCAGCCAAGATGGGACCGGACCTGACACTGAAGCTTTCTTT